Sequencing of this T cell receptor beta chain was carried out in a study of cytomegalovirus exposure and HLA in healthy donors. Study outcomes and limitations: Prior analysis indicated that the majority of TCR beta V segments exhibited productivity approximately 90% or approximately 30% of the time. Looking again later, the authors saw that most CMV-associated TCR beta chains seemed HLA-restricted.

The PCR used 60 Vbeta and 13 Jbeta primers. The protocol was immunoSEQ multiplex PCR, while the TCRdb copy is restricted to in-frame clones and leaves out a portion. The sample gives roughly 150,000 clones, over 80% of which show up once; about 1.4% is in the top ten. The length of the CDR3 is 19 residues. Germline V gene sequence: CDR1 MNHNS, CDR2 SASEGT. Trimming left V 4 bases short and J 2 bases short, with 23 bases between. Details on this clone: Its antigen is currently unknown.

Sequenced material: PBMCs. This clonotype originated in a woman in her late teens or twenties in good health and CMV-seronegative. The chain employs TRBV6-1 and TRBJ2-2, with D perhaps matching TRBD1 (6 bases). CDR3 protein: CASSGTAWTAQTNTGELFF. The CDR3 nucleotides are TGTGCCAGCAGTGGGACGGCATGGACAGCCCAAACAAACACCGGGGAGCTGTTTTTT.